This T cell receptor (beta chain) was recorded in a study of T cell responses to AZD1222 COVID-19 vaccine. This CDR3 has 16 amino acids. V dropped 4 bases and J dropped 1 base, with 16 bases sitting between them. The V gene's germline CDR1 is MDHEN and CDR2 SYDVKM. A remark on this clone: Its antigen is unidentified.

Overall study results and limits: Among the donors, most were white British and more were female, and clonal diversity was possibly underestimated.

Here immunoSEQ multiplex PCR was the method, and the copy in TCRdb shows in-frame clones only, minus some. The sample contains about 120,000 clones, approximately 93% of which appear only once. Sample: peripheral blood, taken on day 0 of AZD1222 vaccination. This sequence was found in an adult in good health. The rearrangement links TRBV28 to TRBJ1-1, with D hard to call. The CDR3 reads CASSSPSEEKNTEAFF. The CDR3 DNA reads as TGTGCCAGCAGTTCCCCCTCGGAGGAGAAGAACACTGAAGCTTTCTTT.